This TCR beta chain was sequenced during a study of blood T cell repertoires in COVID-19. The overall study: Samples representing acute and convalescent COVID-19 were sourced from the United States, Italy and Spain. T cells, B-cell-depleted T cells, or PBMCs provided the cDNA or gDNA that served as material.

In the original analysis: Reference gene primers were amplified, and this amplification served to estimate nucleated cell counts. Libraries were prepared by immunoSEQ multiplex PCR; TCRdb keeps only in-frame clonotypes and omits some of them. V and J calls and clone size are copied from that table; D and trimming were computed from the DNA. The repertoire holds about 90,000 clones, with around four fifths as singletons. This CDR3 is built from 13 residues. Between the trimmed V and J ends, which lost 5 bases and 6 bases, there was a span of 12 bases. Germline V CDR1 and CDR2: SGHTA, FQGTGA. The chain combines TRBV7-3 with TRBJ2-3, with unresolved D. This receptor was identified in a human donor in a cohort sampled during active COVID-19. Sequencing used peripheral blood. The CDR3 sequence: CASSQRTGDTQYF. The DNA for the CDR3 is TGTGCCAGCAGCCAGAGAACCGGGGATACGCAGTATTTT.